Following are 24 T cell receptor beta chains from one sample sequenced in a study of spatial heterogeneity in lung cancer. The time point is: sample taken at primary tumor resection. The authors sequenced whole RNA from tumor, nontumor lung or frozen PBMC without sorting. TCRdb re-called the 5' RACE reads with MiXCR, one entry per CDR3 protein. The profile shows tens of thousands of distinct CDR3 sequences, more than 10% of them singletons. The material was PBMCs, obtained at surgery. These receptors originate from a male donor with early-stage non-small cell lung cancer.

This clonotype was counted between two and nine times. The V call is TRBV7-3, the J call TRBJ1-5; no reliable D call. Germline assignment: CDR1 SGHTA and CDR2 FQGTGA. Trimming left V 2 bases short and J 6 bases short, with 11 bases between. CDR3 length: 14 amino acids. The CDR3 protein is CASSLEPGSQPQHF. In DNA, the CDR3 is TGTGCCAGCAGCTTAGAGCCCGGCAGTCAGCCCCAGCATTTT.

This clonotype was detected only a few times. The J gene is TRBJ2-3, the V gene TRBV5-5; D remains ambiguous. Deletions cut 6 bases from V and 3 bases from J, with 11 bases between. This CDR3 has 13 amino acids. Germline CDR1 reads SGHKS; CDR2 reads YYEKEE (reference sequence). The chain's CDR3 is CASTPHFTDTQYF. The CDR3 region has the DNA TGTGCCAGCACCCCGCATTTTACAGATACGCAGTATTTT.

This chain uses TRBV6-1 with TRBJ1-5; D gene uncertain. Trimming pared 4 bases from V and 0 bases from J, leaving 7 bases between. This CDR3 spans 14 amino acids. Germline V gives CDR1 MNHNS, CDR2 SASEGT. The chain's CDR3 is CASSAEDSNQPQHF. The CDR3 DNA follows: TGTGCCAGCAGTGCCGAAGATAGCAATCAGCCCCAGCATTTT.

The rearrangement uses TRBV18 and TRBJ1-1, with TRBD1 identical over 8 bases. The CDR3 runs to 15 residues. Germline-derived CDR1 and CDR2 are KGHSH and LQKENI. V shed 3 bases, J shed 7 bases, and the junction held 10 bases outside the gene matches. The CDR3 here is CASSPLTGEGIEAFF. The CDR3 DNA follows: TGTGCCAGCTCACCCTTGACAGGGGAGGGCATTGAAGCTTTCTTT.

The chain combines TRBV4-3 with TRBJ1-2; D not certain. Germline lookup yields CDR1 LGHNA and CDR2 YSLEER. The V end lost 1 base, the J end lost 4 bases, and 10 bases lay between the germline ends. CDR3 size: 14 residues. The CDR3 region has the DNA TGCGCCAGCAGCCAAGCGGCCAGATCCTATGGCTACACCTTC. This codes for CASSQAARSYGYTF.

The J gene is TRBJ2-7, the V gene TRBV9; D possibly uses TRBD1 or TRBD2 (5 bases each). The CDR3 extends over 16 amino acids. In germline, CDR1 is SGDLS, CDR2 YYNGEE. Trimming removed 0 bases from V and 3 bases from J, with 16 bases in between. CDR3 bases: TGTGCCAGCAGCGTAGCTTTTGGGGACCCTTACTACGAGCAGTACTTC. It encodes CASSVAFGDPYYEQYF. The full variable domain, completed using reference TRBV9 and TRBJ2-7, is DSGVTQTPKHLITATGQRVTLRCSPRSGDLSVYWYQQSLDQGLQFLIQYYNGEERAKGNILERFSAQQFPDLHSELNLSSLELGDSALYFCASSVAFGDPYYEQYFGPGTRLTVT.

V usage is TRBV20-1 and J usage is TRBJ2-3; D not resolved. V was clipped by 3 bases and J by 6 bases, with 19 bases between them. This CDR3 spans 15 amino acids. CDR1 and CDR2 from the germline V gene are DFQATT and SNEGSKA (reference sequence). The DNA of the CDR3 is TGCAGTGCTAGGAGGCTCGGCTCAACGGTGGATACGCAGTATTTT. Encoded protein: CSARRLGSTVDTQYF.

This clonotype was detected a few times. The J gene is TRBJ2-1, the V gene TRBV7-9; D is unresolved. Per germline, CDR1 SEHNR and CDR2 FQNEAQ (reference sequence). This CDR3 contains 13 residues. Deletions cut 5 bases from V and 3 bases from J, with 8 bases between. The CDR3 DNA reads as TGTGCCAGCAGCATGATTGTCTACAATGAGCAGTTCTTC. As protein: CASSMIVYNEQFF.

This chain links TRBV20-1 with TRBJ2-1; 11 bases are a match to TRBD2. The J segment lost 7 bases and the V segment lost 4 bases, leaving 6 bases of the junction unmatched. This CDR3 is built from 14 residues. The germline V gene encodes CDR1 DFQATT and CDR2 SNEGSKA (reference sequence). The CDR3 region has the DNA TGCAGTGCTACCGGGACTAGCGGAAGAAATGAGCAGTTCTTC. Translation: CSATGTSGRNEQFF.

The genes are TRBV5-6 and TRBJ2-7; 7 bases match TRBD1. Per the germline V gene, CDR1 is SGHDT and CDR2 is YYEEEE. V dropped 5 bases and J dropped 2; count of bases not matched to a gene: 7. CDR3 length equals 14 residues. Written as DNA, the CDR3 is TGTGCCAGCAGTATGCTACAGGGGACCTACGAGCAGTACTTC. Protein product: CASSMLQGTYEQYF. The full variable domain, its missing parts supplied by reference TRBV5-6 and TRBJ2-7, is DAGVTQSPTHLIKTRGQQVTLRCSPKSGHDTVSWYQQALGQGPQFIFQYYEEEERQRGNFPDRFSGHQFPNYSSELNVNALLLGDSALYLCASSMLQGTYEQYFGPGTRLTVT.

V is TRBV12-2 and J is TRBJ2-1; the table's D call, TRBD1, was not checked against the DNA. TRBV12-2 is assigned pseudogene status. The CDR3 contains 19 residues. CDR3 loop: CASHRKSCFKDRVNNEQFF. The CDR3 bases are TGTGCAAGTCATCGGAAGTCATGTTTTAAGGACAGGGTCAACAATGAGCAGTTCTTC.

A few counts support this clonotype. The rearrangement links TRBV6-5 to TRBJ1-2, with D perhaps matching TRBD1 (5 bases). From germline, CDR1 is MNHEY and CDR2 SVGAGI. This CDR3 spans 13 amino acids. Trimming stripped 6 bases from V and 4 bases from J, with 12 bases between. The CDR3 DNA sequence: TGTGCCAGCAGCGACAGCCCGGCCTATGGCTACACCTTC. The encoded protein is CASSDSPAYGYTF.

This clonotype has ten or more counts. J is TRBJ2-5 and V is TRBV4-2; D is unclear. The CDR3 runs to 15 residues. The ends were cut back, 0 bases at V and 5 bases at J, with 13 bases in the middle. The germline V gene encodes CDR1 LGHNA and CDR2 YNFKEQ. CDR3 protein: CASSQEEGWSETQYF. The CDR3 DNA sequence: TGTGCCAGCAGCCAAGAGGAAGGGTGGTCGGAGACCCAGTACTTC.

This clonotype has a count of ten or more. This chain links TRBV5-5 with TRBJ1-1; the match to TRBD1 covers 8 bases. J was trimmed by 0 bases and V by 3 bases; bases with no gene match: 4. There are 15 residues in the CDR3. The V gene's germline CDR1 is SGHKS and CDR2 YYEKEE (reference sequence). CDR3 coding DNA: TGTGCCAGCAGCTCCGCAGGGGGCTTGAACACTGAAGCTTTCTTT. Its translation: CASSSAGGLNTEAFF.

This clonotype has more than one count but fewer than ten. J is TRBJ2-4 and V is TRBV7-2; D remains unclear. This CDR3 is built from 15 residues. The V and J ends lost 5 bases and 2 bases respectively, with 13 bases between them. CDR1 is SGHTA and CDR2 is FQGNSA in the germline V gene. The CDR3 sequence: CASSGLENSKNIQYF. CDR3 DNA: TGTGCCAGCAGCGGCCTGGAGAATTCCAAAAACATTCAGTACTTC.

The chain is built from TRBV5-6 and TRBJ2-5; D is uncertain. Germline V gene lookup returns CDR1 SGHDT and CDR2 YYEEEE. V was clipped by 6 bases and J by 5 bases, with 8 bases between them. The CDR3 length is 11 residues. CDR3 loop: CASTASETQYF. CDR3 DNA: TGTGCCAGCACCGCGTCGGAGACCCAGTACTTC.

As concerns this clonotype: One junction end does not reproduce the germline sequence, and a read error may be involved. The rearrangement joins TRBV5-6 to TRBJ1-2, with D tentatively TRBD1 (6 bases). The germline V gene has CDR1 SGHDT and CDR2 YYEEEE. The length of the CDR3 is 14 residues. The CDR3 nucleotides are TGTGCCAGCAGCCCCCTGACAGGAGGAAGAGGCTTCACCTTC. Its translation: CASSPLTGGRGFTF.

This clonotype was observed a few times. This chain links TRBV3-1 with TRBJ1-1; D is perhaps TRBD1 (5 bases). Germline lookup yields CDR1 LGHDT and CDR2 YNNKEL (reference sequence). The V and J ends lost 4 bases and 5 bases respectively, with 11 bases between them. The CDR3 extends over 13 amino acids. The CDR3 DNA reads TGTGCCAGCAGCCGAGTATCAGGGACTGAAGCTTTCTTT. Residues: CASSRVSGTEAFF.

This clonotype was recorded at least ten times. The chain recombines TRBV7-2 with TRBJ1-2, with D uncertain. Germline CDR1 is SGHTA and CDR2 is FQGNSA. The CDR3 is 13 amino acids. The germline V and J ends were trimmed by 1 base and 4 bases, with 7 bases remaining between them. The CDR3 DNA follows: TGTGCCAGCAGCTTAGACAGTCCCTATGGCTACACCTTC. Its translation: CASSLDSPYGYTF.

The chain's CDR3 is CASRGTGQETQYF. The CDR3 nucleotides read TGTGCCAGCAGGGGGACAGGACAAGAGACCCAGTACTTC. The chain is built from TRBV6-2 or TRBV6-3 and TRBJ2-5; TRBD1 matches 8 bases. This CDR3 region has 13 residues. With 6 bases clipped from V and 2 bases from J, the junction kept 2 bases outside the gene matches. Looked up from germline, CDR1 is MNHEY and CDR2 is SVGEGT.

V usage is TRBV27 and J usage is TRBJ1-1; D unclear. Per germline, CDR1 MNHEY and CDR2 SMNVEV (reference sequence). The CDR3 is made up of 13 amino acids. V shed 6 bases and J shed 3 bases, with 11 bases lying between them. In DNA, the CDR3 is TGTGCCAGCAGCCAAATCCAAGACACTGAAGCTTTCTTT. It specifies CASSQIQDTEAFF.

Only a few counts were recorded for this clonotype. The V call is TRBV28, the J call TRBJ2-2; no clear D. CDR1 is MDHEN, CDR2 SYDVKM, per germline. Trimming shortened V by 9 bases and J by 0 bases, and 23 bases separated the two germline ends. The CDR3 sequence is 18 residues long. CDR3 DNA sequence: TGTGCCAGTCACGCGAACCTTCTCTGGACCTCGAACACCGGGGAGCTGTTTTTT. Translation gives CASHANLLWTSNTGELFF.

A few counts support this clonotype. J is TRBJ1-1 and V is TRBV2; possibly TRBD1 for D (5 bases). CDR1 and CDR2 (germline): SNHLY, FYNNEI. This CDR3 comprises 14 residues. V was shortened by 7 bases and J by 1 base, with 13 bases between the two germline ends. The CDR3 region is CASKYLTENTEAFF. The DNA of the CDR3 is TGTGCCAGCAAGTATCTGACAGAGAACACTGAAGCTTTCTTT.

There are many counts of this clonotype. This chain uses TRBV28 with TRBJ1-2; D might be TRBD1 (5 bases). V was shortened by 6 bases and J by 2 bases, with 10 bases between the two germline ends. This CDR3 region has 13 residues. Germline lookup yields CDR1 MDHEN and CDR2 SYDVKM. This CDR3 reads CASRFRDNYGYTF. As DNA, the CDR3 is TGTGCCAGCAGATTCCGGGACAACTATGGCTACACCTTC.